This note documents a single T cell receptor beta chain sequence. The antigen is undetermined. With about ten days of culture completed, CD4+ T cells were isolated. No vaccinee had earlier SARS-CoV-2 infection, and nucleocapsid antibodies were negative. The sample comes from a study of vaccination effects on CD4 cells after COVID-19. Study context: Antigen-specific CD4+ T cells were expanded with viral peptide pools in the ViraFEST assay before sequencing. The culture medium for 1.5 million to 2 million PBMC per well included around 9 IU/ml IL-2 and 8.5 to 10 ug/ml peptides. Study-wide results and caveats: The study, lacking early post-infection timepoints, had few convalescent patients.

CDR1 and CDR2 (germline): SNHLY, FYNNEI. The CDR3 is 13 residues long. The ends were cut back, 4 bases at V and 6 bases at J, with 7 bases in the middle. Libraries were prepared by immunoSEQ multiplex PCR; TCRdb keeps only in-frame clonotypes and omits some of them. The top ten clones hold around 3.3% of a sample with 50,000 to 75,000 clones, over 65% of them seen once. The sample consisted of CD4+ T cells from PBMCs cultured without peptide, taken before COVID-19 vaccination. The chain combines TRBV2 with TRBJ1-6, with a possible D match to TRBD1 (6 bases). The clonotype comes from a human donor who received a COVID-19 vaccine. The CDR3 coding sequence is TGTGCCAGCAGTGCGGACAGTAATTCACCCCTCCACTTT. Translating it yields CASSADSNSPLHF.